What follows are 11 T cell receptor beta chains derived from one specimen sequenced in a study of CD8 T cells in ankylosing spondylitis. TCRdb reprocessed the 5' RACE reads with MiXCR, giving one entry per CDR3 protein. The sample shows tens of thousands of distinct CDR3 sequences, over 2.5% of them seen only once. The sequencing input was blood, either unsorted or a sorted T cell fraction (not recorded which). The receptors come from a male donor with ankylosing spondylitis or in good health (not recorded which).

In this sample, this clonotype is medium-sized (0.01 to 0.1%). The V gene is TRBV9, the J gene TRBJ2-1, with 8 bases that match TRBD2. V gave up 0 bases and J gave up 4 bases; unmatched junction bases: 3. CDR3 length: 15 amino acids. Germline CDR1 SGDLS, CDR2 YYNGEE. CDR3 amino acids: CASSVAGGTYNEQFF. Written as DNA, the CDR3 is TGTGCCAGCAGCGTAGCGGGAGGGACTTACAATGAGCAGTTCTTC.

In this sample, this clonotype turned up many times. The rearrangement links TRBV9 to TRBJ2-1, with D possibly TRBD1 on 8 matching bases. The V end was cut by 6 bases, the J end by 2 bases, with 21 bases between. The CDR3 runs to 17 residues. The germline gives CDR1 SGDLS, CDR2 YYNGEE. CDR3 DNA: TGTGCCAGCACCCAGGGAGGACAGGGAGGGACCTACAATGAGCAGTTCTTC. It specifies CASTQGGQGGTYNEQFF.

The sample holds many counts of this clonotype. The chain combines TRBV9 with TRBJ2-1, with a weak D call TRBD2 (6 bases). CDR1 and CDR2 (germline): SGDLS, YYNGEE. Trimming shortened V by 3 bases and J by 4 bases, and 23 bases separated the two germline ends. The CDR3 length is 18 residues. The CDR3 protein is CASSEEGLVGSNYNEQFF. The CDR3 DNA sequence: TGTGCCAGCAGCGAGGAGGGTTTGGTGGGGTCCAATTACAATGAGCAGTTCTTC.

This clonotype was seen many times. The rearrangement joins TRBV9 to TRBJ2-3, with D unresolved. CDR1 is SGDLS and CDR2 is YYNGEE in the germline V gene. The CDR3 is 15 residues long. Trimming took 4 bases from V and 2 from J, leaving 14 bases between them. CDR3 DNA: TGTGCCAGCAGCCCCTGGACCAAGACCACAGATACGCAGTATTTT. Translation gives CASSPWTKTTDTQYF.

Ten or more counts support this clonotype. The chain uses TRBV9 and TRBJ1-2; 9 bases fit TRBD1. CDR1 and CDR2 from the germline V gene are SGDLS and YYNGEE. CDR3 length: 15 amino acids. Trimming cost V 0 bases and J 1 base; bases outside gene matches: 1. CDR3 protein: CASSVAGQGNYGYTF. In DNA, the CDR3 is TGTGCCAGCAGCGTAGCGGGACAGGGTAACTATGGCTACACCTTC.

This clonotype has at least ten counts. The CDR3 spells CASSVGGDPYNEQFF. The CDR3 nucleotides are TGTGCCAGCAGCGTAGGAGGGGACCCTTACAATGAGCAGTTCTTC. The chain couples TRBV9 to TRBJ2-1, with D perhaps TRBD1 or TRBD2 (5 bases each). Germline loops: CDR1 SGDLS, CDR2 YYNGEE. The CDR3 loop spans 15 amino acids. Trimming shortened V by 0 bases and J by 4 bases, and 11 bases separated the two germline ends.

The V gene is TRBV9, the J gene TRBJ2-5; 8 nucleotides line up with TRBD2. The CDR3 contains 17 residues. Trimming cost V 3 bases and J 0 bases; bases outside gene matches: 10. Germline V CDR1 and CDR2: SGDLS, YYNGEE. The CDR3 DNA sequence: TGTGCCAGCAGCGCAGGTACCCAGCGGGGGTACCAAGAGACCCAGTACTTC. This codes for CASSAGTQRGYQETQYF. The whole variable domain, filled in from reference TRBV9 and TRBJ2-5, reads DSGVTQTPKHLITATGQRVTLRCSPRSGDLSVYWYQQSLDQGLQFLIQYYNGEERAKGNILERFSAQQFPDLHSELNLSSLELGDSALYFCASSAGTQRGYQETQYFGPGTRLLVL.

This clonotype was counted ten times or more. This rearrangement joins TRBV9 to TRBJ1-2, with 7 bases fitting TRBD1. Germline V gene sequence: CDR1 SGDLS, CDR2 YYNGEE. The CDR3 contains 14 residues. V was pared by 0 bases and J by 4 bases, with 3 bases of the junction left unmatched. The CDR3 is CASSVVAGGYGYTF. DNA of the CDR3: TGTGCCAGCAGCGTAGTTGCAGGGGGCTATGGCTACACCTTC.

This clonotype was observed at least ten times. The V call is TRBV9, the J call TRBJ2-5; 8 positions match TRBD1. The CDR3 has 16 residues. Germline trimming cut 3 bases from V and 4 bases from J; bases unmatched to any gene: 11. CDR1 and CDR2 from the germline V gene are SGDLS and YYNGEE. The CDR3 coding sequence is TGTGCCAGCAGCGGGTTTAAAGACAGGGGACCAGAGACCCAGTACTTC. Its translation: CASSGFKDRGPETQYF.

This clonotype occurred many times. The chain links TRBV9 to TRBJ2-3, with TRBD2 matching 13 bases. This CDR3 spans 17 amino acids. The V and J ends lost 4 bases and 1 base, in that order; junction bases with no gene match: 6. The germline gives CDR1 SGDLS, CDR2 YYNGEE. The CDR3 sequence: CASSPHGLAGGTDTQYF. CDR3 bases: TGTGCCAGCAGCCCCCACGGACTAGCGGGGGGCACAGATACGCAGTATTTT.

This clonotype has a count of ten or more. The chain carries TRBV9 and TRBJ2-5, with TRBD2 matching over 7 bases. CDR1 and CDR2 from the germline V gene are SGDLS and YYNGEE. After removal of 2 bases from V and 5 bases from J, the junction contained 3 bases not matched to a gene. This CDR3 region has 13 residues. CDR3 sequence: CASSVRGVETQYF. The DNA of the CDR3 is TGTGCCAGCAGCGTCCGGGGGGTGGAGACCCAGTACTTC. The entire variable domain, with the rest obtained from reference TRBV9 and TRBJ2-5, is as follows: DSGVTQTPKHLITATGQRVTLRCSPRSGDLSVYWYQQSLDQGLQFLIQYYNGEERAKGNILERFSAQQFPDLHSELNLSSLELGDSALYFCASSVRGVETQYFGPGTRLLVL.